This T cell receptor beta chain emerged from a study of CD8+ T cells in alopecia areata. As the sequencing template, cDNA was produced by extracting RNA and reverse transcribing it. Sequencing was performed with immunoSEQ multiplex PCR; in TCRdb, only in-frame clones are kept and a portion is missing. The sample has over 200,000 clones; about three fifths are singletons. Lesional scalp punch biopsies and peripheral blood were collected from alopecia areata patients. Germline assignment: CDR1 SGHAT and CDR2 FQNNGV. The CDR3 sequence is 11 residues long. A word on this clone: Compared with germline, one end of the junction differs, possibly owing to a read error.

The chain links TRBV11-2 to TRBJ2-1; no clear D gene. The origin of this receptor is a human donor with alopecia areata. The source was CD4+ T cells sorted from blood, collected at week 0. The CDR3 loop is CASSLEVSTLF. The CDR3 bases are TGTGCCAGCAGCTTAGAAGTCTCTACCCTCTTC.